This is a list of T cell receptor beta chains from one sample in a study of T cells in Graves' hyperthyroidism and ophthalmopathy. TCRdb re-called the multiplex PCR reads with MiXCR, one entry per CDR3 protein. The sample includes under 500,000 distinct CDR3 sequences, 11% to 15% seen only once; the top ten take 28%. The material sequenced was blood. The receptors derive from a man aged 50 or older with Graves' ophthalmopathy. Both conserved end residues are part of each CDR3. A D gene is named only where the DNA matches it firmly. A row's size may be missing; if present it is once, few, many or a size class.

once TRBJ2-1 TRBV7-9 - TGTGCCAGCAGCTTCCTAACGAATGAGCAGTTCTTC CASSFLTNEQFF
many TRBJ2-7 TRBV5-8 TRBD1 TGTGCCAGCAGCTTGGCCTATTCCGGGACAGGGTCCGGCTACGAGCAGTACTTC CASSLAYSGTGSGYEQYF
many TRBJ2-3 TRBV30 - TGTGCCTGGAGTTACAGATCCTCCTCCACAGATACGCAGTATTTT CAWSYRSSSTDTQYF
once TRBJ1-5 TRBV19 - TGTGCCAGTGGTATAACCAGCTATAGCAATCAGCCCCAGCATTTT CASGITSYSNQPQHF
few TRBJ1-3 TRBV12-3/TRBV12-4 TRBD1 TGTGCCAGCAGAGATAACCGGGACAGGGGTGGAAACACCATATATTTT CASRDNRDRGGNTIYF
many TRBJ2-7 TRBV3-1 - TGTGCCAGCAGCGGATCGACAGGAGCCGAGCAGTACTTC CASSGSTGAEQYF
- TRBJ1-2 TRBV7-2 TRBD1 TGTGCCAGCAGCCGACAGGGGCTTCCATATGGCTACACCTTC CASSRQGLPYGYTF
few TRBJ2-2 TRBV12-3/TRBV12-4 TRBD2 TGTGCCAGCAGCCCAGGACTAGCCGGGGAGCTGTTTTTT CASSPGLAGELFF
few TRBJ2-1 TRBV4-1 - TGCGCCAGCAGCCAAGAGGGAGCGTACAATGAGCAGTTCTTC CASSQEGAYNEQFF
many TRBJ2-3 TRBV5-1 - TGCGCCAGCAGCTTGGCGACCCCCCGAGATACGCAGTATTTT CASSLATPRDTQYF
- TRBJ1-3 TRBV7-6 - TGTGCCAGCAGCTTATTTTCCTCTGGAAACACCATATATTTT CASSLFSSGNTIYF
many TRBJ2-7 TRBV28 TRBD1 TGTGCCAGCAGGTCCCCGGGACAGGGAGGCTACGAGCAGTACTTC CASRSPGQGGYEQYF
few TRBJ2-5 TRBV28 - TGTGCCAGCAGTTTCCCGCAGGGGGGTAACCAAGAGACCCAGTACTTC CASSFPQGGNQETQYF
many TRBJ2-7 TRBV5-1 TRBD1 TGCGCCAGCAGCTTGGGACAGGGCTCCGAGCAGTACTTC CASSLGQGSEQYF
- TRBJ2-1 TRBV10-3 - TGTGCCATCAGTAGGAACTACAATGAGCAGTTCTTC CAISRNYNEQFF
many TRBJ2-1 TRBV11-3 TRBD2 TGTGCCAGCAGCTTAGGGTCTAGCGGGAGCTCCTACAATGAGCAGTTCTTC CASSLGSSGSSYNEQFF
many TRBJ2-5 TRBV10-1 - TGCGCCAGCAGTCCAGGGGACCACCAAGAGACCCAGTACTTC CASSPGDHQETQYF
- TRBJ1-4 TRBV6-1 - TGTGCCAGCAAAGAAGGGCGGGGTGTACGCGAAAAACTGTTTTTT CASKEGRGVREKLFF
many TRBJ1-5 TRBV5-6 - TGTGCCAGCAGCACACGACAGCTATCTCAGCCCCAGCATTTT CASSTRQLSQPQHF
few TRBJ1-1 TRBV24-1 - TGTGCCACCAGTGACCTAGGGTACACTGAAGCTTTCTTT CATSDLGYTEAFF
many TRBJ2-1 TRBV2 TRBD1 TGTGCCAGCAGATGGGGGACACCGGGACAGGGGAACAATGAGCAGTTCTTC CASRWGTPGQGNNEQFF
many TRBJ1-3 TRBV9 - TGTGCCAGCAGCGTAGGCGGGACCGCGAACTCTGGAAACACCATATATTTT CASSVGGTANSGNTIYF
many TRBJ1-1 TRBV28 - TGTGCCAGCAGGTCCGCAGGGTTCTGGAAGACTTTCTTT CASRSAGFWKTFF
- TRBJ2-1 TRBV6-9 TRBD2 TGTGCCAGCAGTTATTTACTAGCGGAGAGATTTTACAGTGAGCAGTTCTTC CASSYLLAERFYSEQFF
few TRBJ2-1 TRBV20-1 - TGCAGTGCTAGTCCCGGAAACAATGAGCAGTTCTTC CSASPGNNEQFF
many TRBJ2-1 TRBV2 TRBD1 TGTGCCAGCAACCGGTTTCGGGACAGCAAAGACAATGAGCAGTTCTTC CASNRFRDSKDNEQFF
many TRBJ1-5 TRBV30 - TGTGCCTGCAATGACAGGAACAATCAGCCCCAGCATTTT CACNDRNNQPQHF
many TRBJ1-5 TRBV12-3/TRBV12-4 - TGTGCCAGCAGTTATAGCAATCAGCCCCAGCATTTT CASSYSNQPQHF
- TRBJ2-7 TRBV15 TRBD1 TGTGCCACCAGCGGGGACAGGGAGTCCTACGAGCAGTACTTC CATSGDRESYEQYF
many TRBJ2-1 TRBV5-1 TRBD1 TGCGCCAGCAGCGTGGAACCGGGACAGGGGCTCAATGAGCAGTTCTTC CASSVEPGQGLNEQFF
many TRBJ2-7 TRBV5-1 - TGCGCCAGCAGCTCCCGGGACCCTATCTACGAGCAGTACTTC CASSSRDPIYEQYF
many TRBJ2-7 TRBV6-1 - TGTGCCAGCAGTCCCTCTCTAACTGACGGGAGCTCCTACGAGCAGTACTTC CASSPSLTDGSSYEQYF
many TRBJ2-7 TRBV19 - TGTGCCAGTAGTATTCTGGCCTCCTACGAGCAGTACTTC CASSILASYEQYF